This is a list of T cell receptor beta chains from one sample in a study of graft-versus-host responses after intestinal transplantation. Their antigens are not known. Here immunoSEQ multiplex PCR was the method, and the copy in TCRdb shows in-frame clones only, minus some. Of around 130,000 clones in the sample, around 90% were seen once. The specimen comprised unstimulated CD4+ T cells sorted from spleen or lymph node cells, sampled before intestinal transplant. The receptors come from a human donor who received an intestinal transplant. Both conserved end residues are part of each CDR3. Fields, in order: J gene, V gene, CDR3 protein.

j_call: TRBJ1-5; v_call: TRBV6-1; cdr3_aa: CASSEARRSDQPQHF
j_call: TRBJ1-5; v_call: TRBV7-8; cdr3_aa: CASSFDREEPQHF
j_call: TRBJ1-1; v_call: TRBV19; cdr3_aa: CASRRDREGTEAFF
j_call: TRBJ1-5; v_call: TRBV5-5; cdr3_aa: CASSFSGDQPQHF
j_call: TRBJ1-5; v_call: TRBV6-1; cdr3_aa: CASSPGTGVGQPQHF
j_call: TRBJ2-3; v_call: TRBV5-8; cdr3_aa: CASSLGVRYPDTQYF
j_call: TRBJ1-3; v_call: TRBV11-3; cdr3_aa: CASSLRGTLPAGNTIYF
j_call: TRBJ1-5; v_call: TRBV7-2; cdr3_aa: CASSLDNQPQHF
j_call: TRBJ1-2; v_call: TRBV29-1; cdr3_aa: CSVGTYLQGYTF
j_call: TRBJ1-1; v_call: TRBV4-1; cdr3_aa: CASSTRQGGGGNTEAFF